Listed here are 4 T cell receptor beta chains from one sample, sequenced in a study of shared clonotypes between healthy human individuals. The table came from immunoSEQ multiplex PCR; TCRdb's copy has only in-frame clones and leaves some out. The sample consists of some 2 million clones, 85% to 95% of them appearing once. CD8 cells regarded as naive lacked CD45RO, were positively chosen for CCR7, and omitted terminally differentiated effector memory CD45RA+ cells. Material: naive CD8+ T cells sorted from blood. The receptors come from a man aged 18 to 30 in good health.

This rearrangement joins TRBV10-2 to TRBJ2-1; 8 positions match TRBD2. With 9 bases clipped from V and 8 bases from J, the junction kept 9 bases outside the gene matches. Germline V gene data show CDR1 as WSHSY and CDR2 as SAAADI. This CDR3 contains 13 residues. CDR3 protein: CAREGLAIYEQFF. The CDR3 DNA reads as TGCGCCAGAGAAGGACTAGCTATTTATGAGCAGTTCTTC.

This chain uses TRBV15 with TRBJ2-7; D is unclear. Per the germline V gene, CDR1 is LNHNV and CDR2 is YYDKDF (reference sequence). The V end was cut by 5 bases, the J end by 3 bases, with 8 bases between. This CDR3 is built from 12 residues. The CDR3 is CATSRVLYEQYF. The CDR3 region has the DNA TGTGCCACCAGCCGAGTCCTCTACGAGCAGTACTTC.

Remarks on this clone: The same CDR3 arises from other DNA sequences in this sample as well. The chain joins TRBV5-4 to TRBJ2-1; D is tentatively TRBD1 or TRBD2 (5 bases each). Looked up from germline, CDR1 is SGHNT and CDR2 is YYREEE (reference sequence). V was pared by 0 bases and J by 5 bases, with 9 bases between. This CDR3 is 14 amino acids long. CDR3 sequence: CASSLVGTDNEQFF. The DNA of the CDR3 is TGTGCCAGCAGCTTGGTAGGGACCGACAATGAGCAGTTCTTC.

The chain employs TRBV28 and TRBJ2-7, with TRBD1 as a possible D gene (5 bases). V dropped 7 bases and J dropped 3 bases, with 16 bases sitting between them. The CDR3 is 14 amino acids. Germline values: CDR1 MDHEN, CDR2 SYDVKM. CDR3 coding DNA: TGTGCCAGCATGGCCTGGGGCTCCATCTACGAGCAGTACTTC. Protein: CASMAWGSIYEQYF.